This paragraph reports one TCR beta chain. TCRdb's copy holds only in-frame clones and misses some; the assay was immunoSEQ multiplex PCR. The sample has 50,000 or so clones; around 89% are singletons. This sample is part of a study of T cell changes during pregnancy in multiple sclerosis. CDR1 LNHDA and CDR2 SQIVND come from the germline V gene (reference sequence). The CDR3 totals 15 residues. Between the trimmed V and J ends, which lost 4 bases and 1 base, there was a span of 14 bases. This specimen was CD8+ T cells from peripheral blood mononuclear cells, taken in the second trimester of pregnancy. The gene calls are TRBV19 and TRBJ2-7, with D perhaps matching TRBD1 (6 bases). The TCR comes from a female donor with multiple sclerosis, enrolled in a pregnancy study. CDR3 amino acids: CASSRRQAPSYEQYF. The CDR3 bases are TGTGCCAGTAGTAGAAGACAGGCACCGTCCTACGAGCAGTACTTC.